The T cell receptor beta chain under discussion was sequenced for a study of CD8+ T cells in alopecia areata. The authors sorted CD4+ cells into CD25+CD127- cells for roughly five patients. Patients with alopecia areata provided lesional scalp punch biopsies as well as peripheral blood. In each case, RNA was isolated and then reverse transcribed into cDNA as the sequencing template. The method was immunoSEQ multiplex PCR; TCRdb's version includes in-frame clones alone and lacks a portion of them. The table records approximately 40,000 clones, around half of them present only once. The receptor comes from a human donor with alopecia areata. What was sequenced was CD4+ Tregs sorted from blood.

The CDR3 loop is CAISEPGTPNYGYTF. The CDR3 nucleotides read TGTGCCATCAGTGAGCCTGGGACACCTAACTATGGCTACACCTTC. This chain joins TRBV10-3 and TRBJ1-2; D possibly corresponds to TRBD1 (6 bases). Germline values: CDR1 ENHRY, CDR2 SYGVKD. The CDR3 spans 15 residues. The ends were cut back, 2 bases at V and 0 bases at J, with 10 bases in the middle.